Below, 17 T cell receptor beta chains from the same sample are listed, as sequenced in a study of blood T cell repertoires in COVID-19. Produced via immunoSEQ multiplex PCR; TCRdb's table is partial and in-frame only. The table has 200,000 to 300,000 clones, roughly 80% seen once. The specimen was peripheral blood. The receptors derive from a man in his sixties with acute or convalescent COVID-19.

Turning to this clone: One junction end does not reproduce the germline sequence, and a read error may be involved. Additional DNA sequences in this sample encode the identical CDR3. The V gene is TRBV18, the J gene TRBJ1-1; 10 bases align to TRBD1. This CDR3 comprises 16 residues. Germline V gene sequence: CDR1 KGHSH, CDR2 LQKENI. This chain's CDR3 is CASSPGTGAMNTEAFF. The CDR3 DNA sequence: TGTGCCAGCTCACCAGGGACAGGGGCGATGAATACTGAAGCTTTCTTT.

V gene TRBV5-3 combines with J gene TRBJ2-2; weak D call: TRBD2 (5 bases). TRBV5-3 is marked as an open reading frame, function uncertain. The CDR3 is 16 residues long. V lost 0 bases, J lost 4 bases, and 13 bases lay in between. CDR3: CARSLVPGIGTGELFF. The CDR3 DNA sequence: TGTGCCAGAAGCTTGGTCCCGGGGATCGGCACCGGGGAGCTGTTTTTT.

J is TRBJ1-6 and V is TRBV28; TRBD1 matches 9 bases. The junction had 10 bases not matched to a gene; V was cut back by 10 bases and J by 9 bases. The germline V gene has CDR1 MDHEN and CDR2 SYDVKM. This CDR3 is built from 14 residues. Written as DNA, the CDR3 is TGTGCCACCGAAGTGGGACAGGGAAGTTCACCCCTCCACTTT. It translates to CATEVGQGSSPLHF.

This sequence joins TRBV19 and TRBJ2-6; weak D call: TRBD1 (6 bases). Germline assignment: CDR1 LNHDA and CDR2 SQIVND (reference sequence). This CDR3 is built from 17 residues. V lost 1 base, J lost 0 bases, and 10 bases lay in between. In DNA, the CDR3 is TGTGCCAGTAGTATAGCGGACAGCAACTCTGGGGCCAACGTCCTGACTTTC. Amino acids: CASSIADSNSGANVLTF.

The chain employs TRBV7-2 and TRBJ2-5; 7 positions agree with TRBD1. Per germline, CDR1 SGHTA and CDR2 FQGNSA. The ends lost 1 base at V and 7 bases at J; junction bases unmatched: 6. The CDR3 is made up of 14 amino acids. In DNA, the CDR3 is TGTGCCAGCAGCTTAGATGGGACAGTAGGGACCCAGTACTTC. The encoded protein is CASSLDGTVGTQYF.

The chain uses TRBV2 and TRBJ1-3; TRBD1 matches at 8 bases. Per the germline V gene, CDR1 is SNHLY and CDR2 is FYNNEI. The J segment lost 0 bases and the V segment lost 5 bases, leaving 9 bases of the junction unmatched. The CDR3 extends over 17 amino acids. CDR3 DNA: TGTGCCAGCAGTAGGGACAGGCCAACGAACTCTGGAAACACCATATATTTT. Translation gives CASSRDRPTNSGNTIYF.

This clone showed up just a few times. V gene TRBV7-9 combines with J gene TRBJ2-2; the match to TRBD2 covers 7 bases. Germline V gene lookup returns CDR1 SEHNR and CDR2 FQNEAQ (reference sequence). With 3 bases clipped from V and 3 bases from J, the junction kept 4 bases outside the gene matches. This CDR3 comprises 15 residues. The CDR3 bases are TGTGCCAGCAGCTTGCCGGGAGGCGACACCGGGGAGCTGTTTTTT. Translation gives CASSLPGGDTGELFF.

The chain has TRBV6-6 and TRBJ2-7; D is unclear. Per the germline V gene, CDR1 is MNHNY and CDR2 is SVGAGI (reference sequence). The CDR3 runs to 13 residues. Trimming took 2 bases from V and 0 from J, leaving 5 bases between them. The CDR3 region is CASSYVLSYEQYF. CDR3 sequence (DNA): TGTGCCAGCAGTTACGTCCTCTCCTACGAGCAGTACTTC.

This chain connects TRBV5-5 to TRBJ2-5; 8 positions match TRBD2. This CDR3 has 16 amino acids. Germline CDR1 is SGHKS and CDR2 is YYEKEE (reference sequence). With V trimmed by 4 bases and J by 5 bases, 13 bases remained unmatched. Written as DNA, the CDR3 is TGTGCCAGCAGCCCCGAGATAGGCGGGGGGCAGGAGACCCAGTACTTC. Translated, it gives CASSPEIGGGQETQYF.

The J gene is TRBJ2-1, the V gene TRBV24-1; D gene ambiguous. CDR1 and CDR2 from the germline V gene are KGHDR and SFDVKD. The CDR3 spans 12 residues. V lost 3 bases to trimming and J lost 4 bases, with 3 bases between them. Written as DNA, the CDR3 is TGTGCCACCAGTGATCGGTACAATGAGCAGTTCTTC. Protein: CATSDRYNEQFF.

The chain couples TRBV19 to TRBJ1-3; 10 bases agree with TRBD1. Germline V gene lookup returns CDR1 LNHDA and CDR2 SQIVND (reference sequence). With V trimmed by 7 bases and J by 3 bases, 6 bases remained unmatched. The CDR3 length is 15 residues. The CDR3 spells CASTLDRGLGNTIYF. In nucleotides, the CDR3 is TGTGCCAGTACCCTCGACAGGGGGCTTGGAAACACCATATATTTT.

This clone was seen a single time. The chain employs TRBV6-1 and TRBJ1-3, with 7 bases that match TRBD1. The trim removed 3 bases at V and 4 bases at J, leaving 6 bases unmatched. CDR1 is MNHNS and CDR2 is SASEGT in the germline V gene. The CDR3 is 15 amino acids. The CDR3 coding sequence is TGTGCCAGCAGTGATGCAGGGGGAATCGGAAACACCATATATTTT. Translated, it gives CASSDAGGIGNTIYF.

This chain links TRBV27 with TRBJ2-7, with D possibly matching TRBD2 (5 bases). The V gene's germline CDR1 is MNHEY and CDR2 SMNVEV (reference sequence). Trimming cost V 6 bases and J 2 bases, with 14 bases left between them. This CDR3 is built from 14 residues. CDR3 loop: CASSREPRTYEQYF. In DNA, the CDR3 is TGTGCCAGCAGCCGGGAACCTCGGACCTACGAGCAGTACTTC.

The chain carries TRBV6-5 and TRBJ2-3, with 7 bases matching TRBD1. The V gene end was trimmed by 0 bases and the J gene end by 7 bases; junction bases not matched to a gene: 10. CDR3 length equals 16 residues. CDR1 and CDR2 (germline): MNHEY, SVGAGI. The CDR3 region is CASSYSRQGLLNTQYF. CDR3 bases: TGTGCCAGCAGTTACTCGAGACAGGGTTTGTTAAATACGCAGTATTTT.

The J gene is TRBJ2-7, the V gene TRBV27; TRBD2 agrees at 9 bases. The CDR3 is 16 residues long. Germline V CDR1 and CDR2: MNHEY, SMNVEV (reference sequence). V gave up 3 bases and J gave up 5 bases; unmatched junction bases: 11. The CDR3, as DNA: TGTGCCAGCAGTTTCCTGGGACTAGCTGAAAGGGACGAGCAGTACTTC. Translation gives CASSFLGLAERDEQYF.

CDR3 DNA: TGTGCCAGCAGCTCTTGGACTAGCGGGGGGCACGACAATGAGCAGTTCTTC. Translation gives CASSSWTSGGHDNEQFF. The chain employs TRBV11-2 and TRBJ2-1, with TRBD2 matching over 14 bases. Germline CDR1 SGHAT, CDR2 FQNNGV. CDR3 size: 17 residues. The V gene end was trimmed by 4 bases and the J gene end by 5 bases; junction bases not matched to a gene: 7. The variable domain in full, with the rest retrieved from reference TRBV11-2 and TRBJ2-1, is EAGVAQSPRYKIIEKRQSVAFWCNPISGHATLYWYQQILGQGPKLLIQFQNNGVVDDSQLPKDRFSAERLKGVDSTLKIQPAKLEDSAVYLCASSSWTSGGHDNEQFFGPGTRLTVL.

The V gene is TRBV19, the J gene TRBJ2-2; 8 positions agree with TRBD2. Germline CDR1 is LNHDA and CDR2 is SQIVND (reference sequence). The CDR3 runs 14 residues. The V segment lost 5 bases and the J segment 6 bases; nucleotides outside the gene matches: 5. CDR3 DNA: TGTGCCAGTAGTCTCTATAGCGGGGCCGGGGAGCTGTTTTTT. Amino acids: CASSLYSGAGELFF.